This entry describes one T cell receptor (beta chain). Its antigen is unidentified. The data were obtained in a study of blood T cells in healthy people across ages. A sample-barcoded 5' primer and a J-beta primer mix were used in a second PCR of roughly 7 to 11 cycles. Via MiXCR, TCRdb re-called the 5' RACE reads, giving one row per CDR3 protein. The sample yields roughly 800,000 distinct CDR3 sequences, nearly 60% seen once. Whole-study findings and limits: Diversity estimates from one million T cells were considered underestimates. A strong correlation was found between TCR beta diversity and the percentage of naive T cells. The CMV status of each donor remained undetermined, and this could have confounded shifts in expanded clonotypes.

Germline CDR1 is ENHRY and CDR2 is SYGVKD. The V end was cut by 3 bases, the J end by 10 bases, with 8 bases between. The CDR3 consists of 11 residues. The chain combines TRBV10-3 with TRBJ2-3; D is perhaps TRBD2 (6 bases). Sequencing input: blood. The clonotype was recovered from a man aged 25 to 45 in good health. CDR3 bases: TGTGCCATCAGTGATCTAGCGTCGCAGTATTTT. Protein sequence: CAISDLASQYF.